These 24 T cell receptor beta chains came from one sample sequenced in a study of response to subunit inactivated influenza vaccine. One entry per CDR3 protein results from TCRdb running MiXCR on the RT-PCR reads. The data contain under 800,000 distinct CDR3 sequences, around 13% of them singletons. This specimen was PBMCs from blood, taken 14 to 15 days before vaccination. The receptors here all came from a man aged 50-59 years who received an inactivated influenza vaccine.

For the CDR3, the DNA is TGTGCCAGCTCACGGGCTAGTAATGAGCAGTACTTC. Translation: CASSRASNEQYF. The rearrangement uses TRBV18 and TRBJ2-7; no definite D call. The CDR3 is made up of 12 amino acids. The V and J ends lost 4 bases and 7 bases respectively, with 11 bases between them. Germline CDR1 and CDR2: KGHSH and LQKENI.

This clonotype was picked up a small number of times. The chain links TRBV6-1 to TRBJ2-7, with D perhaps assigned TRBD1 or TRBD2 (5 bases each). Deletions cut 6 bases from V and 7 bases from J, with 19 bases between. The CDR3 runs to 14 residues. Germline CDR1 MNHNS, CDR2 SASEGT. CDR3 protein: CASRDDRGAGEQYF. The CDR3 bases are TGTGCCAGCAGAGACGACAGAGGGGCAGGTGAGCAGTACTTC.

The gene calls are TRBV4-2 and TRBJ2-7; D perhaps matches TRBD1 (6 bases). Germline V gene data show CDR1 as LGHNA and CDR2 as YNFKEQ. V shed 0 bases and J shed 5 bases, with 8 bases lying between them. The CDR3 has 13 amino acids. The CDR3: CASSQDAGDEQYF. CDR3 DNA sequence: TGTGCCAGCAGCCAAGATGCAGGGGACGAGCAGTACTTC.

The rearrangement uses TRBV2 and TRBJ2-3, with TRBD2 matching over 8 bases. CDR3 size: 15 residues. With 7 bases clipped from V and 1 base from J, the junction kept 7 bases outside the gene matches. Germline V CDR1 and CDR2: SNHLY, FYNNEI. CDR3 bases: TGTGCCAGCACCAGCGGGAGACTTGGCACAGATACGCAGTATTTT. As protein: CASTSGRLGTDTQYF. The entire variable domain, with the rest obtained from reference TRBV2 and TRBJ2-3, is as follows: EPEVTQTPSHQVTQMGQEVILRCVPISNHLYFYWYRQILGQKVEFLVSFYNNEISEKSEIFDDQFSVERPDGSNFTLKIRSTKLEDSAMYFCASTSGRLGTDTQYFGPGTRLTVL.

This clonotype was observed a handful of times. The CDR3 protein is CASSFPLLPISGGYTF. CDR3 nucleotide sequence: TGTGCCAGCAGCTTTCCCTTACTACCCATTTCGGGTGGCTACACCTTC. V and J are TRBV7-2 and TRBJ1-2; D gene uncertain. V shed 3 bases and J shed 7 bases, with 21 bases lying between them. From germline, CDR1 is SGHTA and CDR2 FQGNSA. This CDR3 has 16 amino acids.

The chain is built from TRBV11-2 and TRBJ1-1; D gene uncertain. CDR1 is SGHAT and CDR2 is FQNNGV in the germline V gene. The CDR3 contains 12 residues. Trimming shortened V by 0 bases and J by 5 bases, and 4 bases separated the two germline ends. CDR3 DNA sequence: TGTGCCAGCAGCTTAGATCCTACTGAAGCTTTCTTT. Its protein product is CASSLDPTEAFF.

This chain uses TRBV6-2 or TRBV6-3 with TRBJ2-5; D may correspond to TRBD1 or TRBD2 (5 bases each). V was pared by 6 bases and J by 5 bases, with 19 bases between. CDR3 size: 15 residues. Germline assignment: CDR1 MNHEY and CDR2 SVGEGT. CDR3 nucleotide sequence: TGTGCCAGCAGCTCGTCTATGACGGGACGGGAGACCCAGTACTTC. Its protein is CASSSSMTGRETQYF.

The J gene is TRBJ1-5, the V gene TRBV28; D perhaps matches TRBD1 (6 bases). The CDR3 is 15 amino acids. The germline CDR1 and CDR2 sequences are MDHEN and SYDVKM. Trimming left V 8 bases short and J 4 bases short, with 18 bases between. The CDR3 spells CASGQGGATNQPQHF. In nucleotides, the CDR3 is TGTGCCAGCGGCCAAGGGGGGGCGACGAATCAGCCCCAGCATTTT.

The chain carries TRBV9 and TRBJ2-3; 7 bases map to TRBD1. Per germline, CDR1 SGDLS and CDR2 YYNGEE. The junction had 7 bases not matched to a gene; V was cut back by 0 bases and J by 6 bases. This CDR3 region has 15 residues. CDR3 in amino acids: CASSVAAQGRDTQYF. The CDR3, as DNA: TGTGCCAGCAGCGTAGCGGCACAGGGGCGGGATACGCAGTATTTT.

This clonotype was picked up a small number of times. The chain employs TRBV29-1 and TRBJ1-1, with D possibly matching TRBD1 (6 bases). Trimming took 2 bases from V and 0 from J, leaving 7 bases between them. CDR3 length: 13 residues. Looked up from germline, CDR1 is SQVTM and CDR2 is ANQGSEA. The CDR3 here is CSVETGLNTEAFF. The CDR3 nucleotides are TGCAGCGTTGAAACAGGGCTGAACACTGAAGCTTTCTTT.

This chain uses TRBV7-2 with TRBJ1-3; D might be TRBD1 (6 bases). Germline V CDR1 and CDR2: SGHTA, FQGNSA. The CDR3 loop spans 15 amino acids. V shed 6 bases and J shed 4 bases, with 16 bases lying between them. The CDR3 DNA reads TGTGCCAGCAGGGGCTCGCCAGGGGCAGGAAACACCATATATTTT. Translated, it gives CASRGSPGAGNTIYF.

The V gene is TRBV5-6, the J gene TRBJ2-2; D call uncertain. Germline V lookup: CDR1 SGHDT, CDR2 YYEEEE. This CDR3 has 12 residues. V lost 7 bases and J lost 7, with 11 bases in between. The CDR3 region is CASEPLGGELFF. CDR3 sequence (DNA): TGTGCCAGCGAGCCTCTTGGCGGGGAGCTGTTTTTT. The whole variable domain, remainder taken from reference TRBV5-6 and TRBJ2-2, is DAGVTQSPTHLIKTRGQQVTLRCSPKSGHDTVSWYQQALGQGPQFIFQYYEEEERQRGNFPDRFSGHQFPNYSSELNVNALLLGDSALYLCASEPLGGELFFGEGSRLTVL.

The chain recombines TRBV5-1 with TRBJ2-5; 9 bases line up with TRBD1. This CDR3 is built from 14 residues. The V gene end was trimmed by 4 bases and the J gene end by 5 bases; junction bases not matched to a gene: 6. CDR1 is SGHRS, CDR2 YFSETQ, per germline. The CDR3: CASSTDRGGETQYF. The CDR3 DNA reads as TGCGCCAGCAGCACGGACAGGGGCGGGGAGACCCAGTACTTC.

This clonotype appeared a few times. The rearrangement joins TRBV18 to TRBJ2-7; weak D call: TRBD1 (5 bases). This CDR3 is built from 15 residues. CDR1 and CDR2 from the germline V gene are KGHSH and LQKENI. Between the trimmed V and J ends, which lost 2 bases and 0 bases, there was a span of 11 bases. CDR3 DNA sequence: TGTGCCAGCTCACCATATCAGGGAAGCTCCTACGAGCAGTACTTC. It yields the protein CASSPYQGSSYEQYF.

The chain recombines TRBV7-3 with TRBJ2-1, with TRBD2 matching 7 bases. Germline V gene lookup returns CDR1 SGHTA and CDR2 FQGTGA. Trimming removed 5 bases from V and 6 bases from J; junction bases left unmatched: 4. The CDR3 consists of 13 residues. The CDR3 region is CASSKGTINEQFF. The DNA of the CDR3 is TGTGCCAGCAGCAAGGGGACTATCAATGAGCAGTTCTTC.

The chain combines TRBV28 with TRBJ2-2; D is unclear. Trimming took off 8 bases at V and 4 bases at J, with 8 bases between the two ends. This CDR3 is built from 12 residues. The V gene's germline CDR1 is MDHEN and CDR2 SYDVKM. The DNA for the CDR3 is TGTGCCAGCCTTCCGGGCACCGGGGAGCTGTTTTTT. It encodes CASLPGTGELFF.

This clonotype was counted between two and nine times. This chain connects TRBV25-1 to TRBJ1-1; 9 bases are shared with TRBD1. J gave up 6 bases and V 4 bases, and 3 bases lay outside the gene matches. The germline V gene has CDR1 MGHDK and CDR2 SYGVNS. The CDR3 contains 13 residues. In nucleotides, the CDR3 is TGTGCCAGCAGTGCGGGACAGGGCCCTGAAGCTTTCTTT. This encodes CASSAGQGPEAFF.

This clonotype was seen many times. The CDR3 nucleotides read TGTGCCAGCGCCCCGACAGTCGGGGATAGCAATCAGCCCCAGCATTTT. Translating gives CASAPTVGDSNQPQHF. This rearrangement joins TRBV4-2 to TRBJ1-5; tentative D call: TRBD1 (5 bases). The CDR3 totals 16 residues. Germline CDR1 reads LGHNA; CDR2 reads YNFKEQ. Between the trimmed V and J ends, which lost 8 bases and 0 bases, there was a span of 17 bases.

This clonotype was counted many times. V is TRBV4-3 and J is TRBJ1-6; D uncertain. CDR1 and CDR2 (germline): LGHNA, YSLEER. V lost 0 bases to trimming and J lost 10 bases, with 10 bases between them. This CDR3 spans 14 amino acids. The CDR3 nucleotides are TGCGCCAGCAGCCAAGACTGGATAGGATCACCCCTCCACTTT. This codes for CASSQDWIGSPLHF.

This clonotype was seen only a few times. The chain carries TRBV28 and TRBJ2-7; 7 nucleotides match TRBD1. V lost 2 bases to trimming and J lost 2 bases; unmatched junction nucleotides: 6. CDR3 size: 15 residues. Germline CDR1 and CDR2: MDHEN and SYDVKM. The CDR3, as DNA: TGTGCCAGCAGTTTAAAACTAGGGACAGCCTACGAGCAGTACTTC. It encodes CASSLKLGTAYEQYF.

This clonotype was observed once. This chain connects TRBV4-3 to TRBJ2-5; unclear D gene. The CDR3 has 15 amino acids. V was pared by 0 bases and J by 1 base, with 9 bases between. Germline CDR1 reads LGHNA; CDR2 reads YSLEER. CDR3 protein: CASSQDTTAQETQYF. CDR3 coding DNA: TGCGCCAGCAGCCAAGATACGACGGCCCAAGAGACCCAGTACTTC.

The chain joins TRBV5-8 to TRBJ2-5, with unresolved D. V gave up 6 bases and J gave up 1 base, with 10 bases separating them. The CDR3 has 13 residues. Germline values: CDR1 SGHTS, CDR2 YDEGEE. The CDR3 DNA reads as TGTGCCAGCACCACCCCTCCCCAAGAGACCCAGTACTTC. It encodes CASTTPPQETQYF.

This clonotype has more than one count but fewer than ten. This rearrangement joins TRBV12-3 or TRBV12-4 to TRBJ2-1; the match to TRBD2 covers 14 bases. This CDR3 spans 19 amino acids. With 5 bases clipped from V and 7 bases from J, the junction kept 16 bases outside the gene matches. The CDR3 sequence is CASSGPGLAGVHAENEQFF. CDR3 in DNA: TGTGCCAGCAGTGGTCCGGGACTAGCGGGAGTGCACGCAGAGAATGAGCAGTTCTTC.

This clonotype was counted between two and nine times. This sequence joins TRBV10-3 and TRBJ2-5, with a weak D call TRBD1 (5 bases). The CDR3 is 13 residues long. V lost 5 bases to trimming and J lost 5 bases, with 12 bases between them. Germline CDR1 and CDR2: ENHRY and SYGVKD. CDR3 DNA: TGTGCCATCAGTCACACAGGCGAGGAGACCCAGTACTTC. This codes for CAISHTGEETQYF.